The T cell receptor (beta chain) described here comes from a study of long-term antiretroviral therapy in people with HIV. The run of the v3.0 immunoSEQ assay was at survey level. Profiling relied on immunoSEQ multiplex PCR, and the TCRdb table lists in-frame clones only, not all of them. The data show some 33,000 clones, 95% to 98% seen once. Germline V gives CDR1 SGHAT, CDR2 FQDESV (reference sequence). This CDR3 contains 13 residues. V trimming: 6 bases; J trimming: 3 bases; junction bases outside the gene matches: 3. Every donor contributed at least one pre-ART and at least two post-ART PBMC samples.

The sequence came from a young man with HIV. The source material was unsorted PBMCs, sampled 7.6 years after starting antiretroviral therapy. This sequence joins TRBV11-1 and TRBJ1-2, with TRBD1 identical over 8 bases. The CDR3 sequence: CASSQQGDYGYTF. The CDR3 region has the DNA TGTGCCAGCAGTCAACAGGGGGACTATGGCTACACCTTC.